This TCR beta chain originates from a study of T-cell reconstitution after alpha-beta-depleted transplantation in children. This sample's TCRbeta library carried unique molecular identifier barcodes. MiXCR, run by TCRdb on the PCR reads, gives a single entry per CDR3 protein. The sample contains about 78,000 distinct CDR3 sequences, roughly 13% of which appear only once. Study findings and constraints: T-cell numbers and diversity, one year after transplant, stemmed largely from T cells that were newly produced. It was reported that alpha-beta T cells came from several hundred expanded graft clones (about two months after transplant).

This clonotype has just one count. Its antigen remains unidentified. Looked up from germline, CDR1 is SGHTA and CDR2 is FQGNSA. Unmatched junction bases numbered 11, after V lost 1 base and J lost 4 bases. The CDR3 has 17 residues. This sample comprised PBMCs, mostly from graft donor cells, obtained 180 days after TCRalphabeta/CD19-depleted stem cell transplant. The source of this sequence is a male patient aged 2-9 years who had a stem cell transplant for acute lymphoblastic leukemia, so the T cells may come from the graft donor. The genes are TRBV7-2 and TRBJ2-7; 9 positions agree with TRBD2. CDR3 DNA sequence: TGTGCCAGCAGCTTAGGCCTCTCGCGGGGGGGATTTTACGAGCAGTACTTC. This encodes CASSLGLSRGGFYEQYF.